This T cell receptor (beta chain) was obtained from a study of shared clonotypes between healthy human individuals. Study context: Each donor's CD4 naive and CD4 memory cells filled three plates apiece, CD8 naive two, and CD8 memory one.

Only in-frame clones appear in the TCRdb table, and some are missing; sequencing was by immunoSEQ multiplex PCR. The sample lists 650,000 to 750,000 clones, more than 70% occurring once. Partitioning of CD4+ cells yielded a CD45RA+ naive subset and a CD45RA-negative memory subset. The receptor comes from a woman in her twenties or thirties in good health. Material for sequencing was memory CD4+ T cells sorted from blood. Subset given: CD45RA-negative fraction.

The CDR3 coding sequence is TGTGCCAGCAGACCGGGACAGGACCGGCGGGAGCAGTTCTTC. The encoded protein is CASRPGQDRREQFF. V gene TRBV6-1 combines with J gene TRBJ2-1, with 8 bases fitting TRBD1. This CDR3 comprises 14 residues. The V segment lost 6 bases and the J segment 10 bases; nucleotides outside the gene matches: 11. Germline assignment: CDR1 MNHNS and CDR2 SASEGT.